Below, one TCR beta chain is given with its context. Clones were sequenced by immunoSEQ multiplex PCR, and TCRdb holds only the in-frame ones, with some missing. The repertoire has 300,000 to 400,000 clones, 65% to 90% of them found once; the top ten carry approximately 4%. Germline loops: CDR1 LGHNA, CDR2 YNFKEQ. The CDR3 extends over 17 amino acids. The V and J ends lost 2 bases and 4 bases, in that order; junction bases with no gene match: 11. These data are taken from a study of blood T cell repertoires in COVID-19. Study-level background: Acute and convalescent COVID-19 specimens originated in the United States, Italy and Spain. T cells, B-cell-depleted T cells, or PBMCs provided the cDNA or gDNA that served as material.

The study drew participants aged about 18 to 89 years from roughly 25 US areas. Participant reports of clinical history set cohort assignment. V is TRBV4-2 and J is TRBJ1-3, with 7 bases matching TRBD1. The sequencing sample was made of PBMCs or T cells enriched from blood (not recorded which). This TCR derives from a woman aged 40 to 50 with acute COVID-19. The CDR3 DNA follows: TGTGCCAGCAGCCAAAGTTACAGGGGAGGTTTGGGAAACACCATATATTTT. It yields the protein CASSQSYRGGLGNTIYF.